One T cell receptor beta chain is described in this entry. This sample is part of a study of blood T cell repertoires in COVID-19. About the research overall: The United States, Italy and Spain provided the acute and convalescent COVID-19 samples. T cells, B-cell-depleted T cells, or PBMCs provided the cDNA or gDNA that served as material.

As processed by the authors: Researchers report that nucleated cell counts were estimated from reference gene primer amplification. Using immunoSEQ multiplex PCR, the repertoire was profiled, and TCRdb retains in-frame clones only, with some absent. The D gene and trimming were derived from the DNA, and the V and J assignments and clone size from that table. This sample has approximately 200,000 clones, with under 90% found just once. The CDR3 loop spans 15 amino acids. Germline V gene sequence: CDR1 SGHTA, CDR2 FQGNSA. The V gene lost 4 bases and the J gene lost 3 bases, with 13 bases spanning the gap.

The chain joins TRBV7-2 to TRBJ1-3, with D perhaps TRBD1 (5 bases). The sample taken for sequencing was peripheral blood. This TCR was recovered from a woman in her sixties or seventies who had recovered from COVID-19. The CDR3 DNA is TGTGCCAGCAGCTCCCAGGGTTTTGATGGAAACACCATATATTTT. Protein: CASSSQGFDGNTIYF.